This entry lists 5 T cell receptor beta chains sequenced from one sample in a study of OX40 agonist ivuxolimab in advanced cancers. The repertoire was sequenced with immunoSEQ multiplex PCR; TCRdb's copy has only in-frame clones and lacks some. Of 90,000 to 100,000 clones listed, roughly nine tenths were seen once; the top ten hold more than 0.8%. The sequences come from CD4+ or CD8+ T cells sorted from blood, collected in a trial of the OX40 agonist ivuxolimab. The receptors come from an adult with an advanced solid tumor such as melanoma, head and neck, liver or kidney cancer.

This clone came up a few times. This chain joins TRBV5-1 and TRBJ2-1; 10 nucleotides agree with TRBD2. The CDR3 runs 16 residues. The trim removed 4 bases at V and 0 bases at J, leaving 4 bases unmatched. The germline V gene encodes CDR1 SGHRS and CDR2 YFSETQ. CDR3 bases: TGCGCCAGCAGCGGGGGACTAGCGAGCTCCTACAATGAGCAGTTCTTC. Translating it yields CASSGGLASSYNEQFF.

The chain joins TRBV7-9 to TRBJ2-6, with TRBD1 matching 7 bases. Trimming removed 5 bases from V and 0 bases from J; junction bases left unmatched: 7. CDR1 SEHNR and CDR2 FQNEAQ come from the germline V gene (reference sequence). The CDR3 totals 17 residues. This CDR3 reads CASSIRDRISGANVLTF. The CDR3 coding sequence is TGTGCCAGCAGCATCCGGGACAGAATCTCTGGGGCCAACGTCCTGACTTTC.

V gene TRBV5-1 combines with J gene TRBJ2-6; a weak D match, TRBD2 (6 bases). V was clipped by 0 bases and J by 1 base, with 11 bases between them. The CDR3 is 17 residues long. Germline loops: CDR1 SGHRS, CDR2 YFSETQ. In nucleotides, the CDR3 is TGCGCCAGCAGCTTGGAGGCGGGGATATCTGGGGCCAACGTCCTGACTTTC. It translates to CASSLEAGISGANVLTF.

The chain is built from TRBV12-5 and TRBJ2-7; 11 nucleotides align to TRBD2. The CDR3 totals 17 residues. CDR1 and CDR2 (germline): LGHNT, FRNRAP. With V trimmed by 2 bases and J by 0 bases, 6 bases remained unmatched. The CDR3 bases are TGTGCTAGTGGTTTGTCAAAAGGGACTAGCGGCTCCTACGAGCAGTACGTC. Protein sequence: CASGLSKGTSGSYEQYV.

The chain recombines TRBV7-9 with TRBJ2-2, with D perhaps matching TRBD1 (5 bases). The V gene's germline CDR1 is SEHNR and CDR2 FQNEAQ (reference sequence). With 7 bases removed from V and 2 bases from J, the gap between germline ends came to 11 bases. This CDR3 has 14 amino acids. CDR3 bases: TGTGCCAGCAACGGACAAATTAACACCGGGGAGCTGTTTTTT. Amino acid sequence: CASNGQINTGELFF. Using reference TRBV7-9 and TRBJ2-2 for the parts outside the CDR3, the full variable domain is DTGVSQNPRHKITKRGQNVTFRCDPISEHNRLYWYRQTLGQGPEFLTYFQNEAQLEKSRLLSDRFSAERPKGSFSTLEIQRTEQGDSAMYLCASNGQINTGELFFGEGSRLTVL.